The text below deals with one T cell receptor beta chain. Antigen: not known. The data originate from a study of metastatic and nonmetastatic thyroid tumors. Study in general: From malignant and benign thyroid patients, repertoires in blood and in tumor or nodule tissue were compared. General study findings and limits: In both blood and tumor samples, TCR beta diversity was reported significantly higher for malignant than benign nodules.

From germline, CDR1 is MNHNS and CDR2 SASEGT. V was trimmed by 1 base and J by 5 bases, leaving 3 bases between them. The CDR3 totals 11 residues. How the authors handled the data: Between-group CDR3 differences, defined by clinicopathological status, yielded a distant-metastasis classifier for papillary thyroid cancer. TCRdb reanalyzed the PCR reads via MiXCR. TCRdb's processing, not the authors', yielded these V and J calls. The table includes around 38,000 clones, 28% detected once. Not a single patient had been given any form of treatment at any point before undergoing thyroid surgery. Sequenced: blood. This sequence was found in a male donor with papillary thyroid cancer or a benign thyroid nodule (not recorded which). Some clones in this sample may be carry-over from other donors' samples. V and J are TRBV6-1 and TRBJ2-7; D ambiguous. CDR3: CASSEVNEQYF. CDR3 DNA: TGTGCCAGCAGTGAAGTCAACGAGCAGTACTTC.